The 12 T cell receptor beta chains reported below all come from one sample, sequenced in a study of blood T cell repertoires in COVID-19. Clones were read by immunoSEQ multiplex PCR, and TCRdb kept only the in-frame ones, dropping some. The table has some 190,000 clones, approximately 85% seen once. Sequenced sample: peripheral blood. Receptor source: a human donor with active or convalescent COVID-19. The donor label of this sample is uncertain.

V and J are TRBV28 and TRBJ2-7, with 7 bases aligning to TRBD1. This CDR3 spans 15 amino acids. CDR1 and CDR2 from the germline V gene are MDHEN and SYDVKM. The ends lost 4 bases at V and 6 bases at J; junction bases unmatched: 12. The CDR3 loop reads CASSWAATGFREQYF. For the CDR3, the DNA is TGTGCCAGCAGTTGGGCAGCGACAGGGTTTCGCGAGCAGTACTTC.

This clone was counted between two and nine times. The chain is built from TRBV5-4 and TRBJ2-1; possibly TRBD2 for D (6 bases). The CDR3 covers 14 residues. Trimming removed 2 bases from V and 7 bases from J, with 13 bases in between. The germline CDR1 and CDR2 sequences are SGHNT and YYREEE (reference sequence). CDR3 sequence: CASSLGDSLNEQFF. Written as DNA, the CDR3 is TGTGCCAGCAGCTTAGGGGACTCCCTTAATGAGCAGTTCTTC.

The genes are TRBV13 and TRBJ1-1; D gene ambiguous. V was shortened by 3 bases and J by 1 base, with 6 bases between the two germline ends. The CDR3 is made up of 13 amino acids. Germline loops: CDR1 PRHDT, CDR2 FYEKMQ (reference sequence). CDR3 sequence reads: CASSFQRNTEAFF. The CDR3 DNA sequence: TGTGCCAGCAGCTTTCAGCGGAACACTGAAGCTTTCTTT.

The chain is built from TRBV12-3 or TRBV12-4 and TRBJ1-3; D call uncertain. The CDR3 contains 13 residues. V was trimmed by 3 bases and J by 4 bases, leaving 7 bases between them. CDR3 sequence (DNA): TGTGCCAGCAGTTTTGGTCGGGGAAACACCATATATTTT. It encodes CASSFGRGNTIYF.

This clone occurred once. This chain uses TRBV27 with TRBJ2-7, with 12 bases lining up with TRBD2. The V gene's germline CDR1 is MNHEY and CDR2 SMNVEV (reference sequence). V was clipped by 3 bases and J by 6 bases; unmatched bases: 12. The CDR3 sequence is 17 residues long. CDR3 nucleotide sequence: TGTGCCAGCAGTTTGAAGCTAGCGGGGGGGCCTAGGGCCGAGCAGTACTTC. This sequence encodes CASSLKLAGGPRAEQYF.

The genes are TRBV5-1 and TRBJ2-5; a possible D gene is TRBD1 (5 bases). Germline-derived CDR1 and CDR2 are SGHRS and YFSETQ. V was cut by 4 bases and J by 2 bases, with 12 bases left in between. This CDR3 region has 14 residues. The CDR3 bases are TGCGCCAGCAGCACGGACAAAGCTCAAGAGACCCAGTACTTC. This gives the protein CASSTDKAQETQYF.

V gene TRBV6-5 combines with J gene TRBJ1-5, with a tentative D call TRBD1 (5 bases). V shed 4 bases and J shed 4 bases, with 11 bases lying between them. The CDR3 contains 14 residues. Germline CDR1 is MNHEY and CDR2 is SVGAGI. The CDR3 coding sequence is TGTGCCAGCAGTTCCCCCAGGGAAAATCAGCCCCAGCATTTT. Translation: CASSSPRENQPQHF.

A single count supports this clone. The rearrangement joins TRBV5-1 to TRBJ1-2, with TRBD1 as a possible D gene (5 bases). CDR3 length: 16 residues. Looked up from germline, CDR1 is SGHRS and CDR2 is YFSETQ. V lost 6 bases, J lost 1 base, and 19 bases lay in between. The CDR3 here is CASTSGGTTDNYGYTF. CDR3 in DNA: TGCGCCAGCACCTCGGGCGGGACGACTGATAACTATGGCTACACCTTC.

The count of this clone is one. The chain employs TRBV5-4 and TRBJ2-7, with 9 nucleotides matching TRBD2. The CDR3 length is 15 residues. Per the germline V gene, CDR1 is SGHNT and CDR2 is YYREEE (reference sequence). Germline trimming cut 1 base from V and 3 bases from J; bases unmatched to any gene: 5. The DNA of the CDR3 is TGTGCCAGCAGCTTGCTAGCGGGAAAGGTCTACGAGCAGTACTTC. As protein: CASSLLAGKVYEQYF.

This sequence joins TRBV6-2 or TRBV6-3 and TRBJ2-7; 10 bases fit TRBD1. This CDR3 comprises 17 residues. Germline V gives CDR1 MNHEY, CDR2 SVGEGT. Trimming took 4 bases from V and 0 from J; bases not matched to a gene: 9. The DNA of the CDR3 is TGTGCCAGCAGTTCGGCTCCCGGGACAGGGGTCTCCTACGAGCAGTACTTC. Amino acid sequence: CASSSAPGTGVSYEQYF.

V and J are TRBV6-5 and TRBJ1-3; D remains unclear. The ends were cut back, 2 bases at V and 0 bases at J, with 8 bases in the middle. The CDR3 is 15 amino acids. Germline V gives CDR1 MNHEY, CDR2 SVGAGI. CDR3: CASSYAEDSGNTIYF. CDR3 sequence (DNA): TGTGCCAGCAGTTACGCGGAGGACTCTGGAAACACCATATATTTT.

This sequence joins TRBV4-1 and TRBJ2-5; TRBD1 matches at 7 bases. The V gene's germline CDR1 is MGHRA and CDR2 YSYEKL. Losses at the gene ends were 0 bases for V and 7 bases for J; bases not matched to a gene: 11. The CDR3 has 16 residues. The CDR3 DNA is TGCGCCAGCAGCCAAGATCGACAGGGCCCTAGGGGGACCCAGTACTTC. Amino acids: CASSQDRQGPRGTQYF.